These 20 T cell receptor beta chains were sequenced from one sample in a study of cytomegalovirus exposure and HLA in healthy donors (dated by TCRdb to about 2017). Library preparation used the immunoSEQ multiplex PCR assay. The multiplex PCR relied on a mix of 60 forward primers for TCR Vbeta segments and 13 reverse primers for TCR Jbeta segments. Sourced from immuneACCESS, this table was stored by TCRdb with only in-frame sequences that have V and J called. A share of the clones is absent; for the studies checked, an unresolved V gene accounts for under half, and the remainder has no known explanation. For this sample there are roughly 140,000 clones; about 82% appear just once. Of the sample, roughly 4.3% falls within the top ten clones. Input material: PBMCs. The receptor source for this set is a woman in her forties in good health and CMV-seropositive.

This clone was detected once. The chain has TRBV15 and TRBJ1-5; unclear D gene. V lost 4 bases to trimming and J lost 9 bases, with 10 bases between them. From germline, CDR1 is LNHNV and CDR2 YYDKDF (reference sequence). The CDR3 sequence is 12 residues long. The CDR3 protein is CATSTRSGPQHF. In DNA, the CDR3 is TGTGCCACCAGCACTCGTAGTGGGCCCCAGCATTTT.

The chain has TRBV23-1 and TRBJ2-7; TRBD1 aligns across 7 bases. TRBV23-1 is flagged as an ORF with uncertain function. CDR3 length: 16 amino acids. Germline trimming cut 5 bases from V and 3 bases from J; bases unmatched to any gene: 13. This CDR3 reads CASSARDSRLHYEQYF. CDR3 bases: TGCGCCAGCAGTGCCCGGGACAGCCGTCTCCACTACGAGCAGTACTTC.

The CDR3 here is CASSVKKGQGVGEAFF. The CDR3 coding sequence is TGTGCCAGCAGCGTTAAAAAGGGACAGGGAGTGGGAGAAGCTTTCTTT. The V call is TRBV7-2, the J call TRBJ1-1, with 9 nucleotides matching TRBD1. After removal of 5 bases from V and 8 bases from J, the junction contained 15 bases not matched to a gene. The CDR3 extends over 16 amino acids. Germline assignment: CDR1 SGHTA and CDR2 FQGNSA.

The chain employs TRBV5-1 and TRBJ2-4; 7 positions match TRBD1. CDR1 and CDR2 from the germline V gene are SGHRS and YFSETQ. With V trimmed by 6 bases and J by 7 bases, 16 bases remained unmatched. This CDR3 spans 16 amino acids. The CDR3 region is CASMRDSLNLGNIQYF. CDR3 nucleotides: TGCGCCAGCATGAGGGACAGTCTTAACCTTGGCAACATTCAGTACTTC.

The chain links TRBV5-6 to TRBJ2-7; 8 bases fit TRBD2. The V gene end was trimmed by 1 base and the J gene end by 2 bases; junction bases not matched to a gene: 5. CDR3 length: 15 residues. The germline V gene encodes CDR1 SGHDT and CDR2 YYEEEE. The CDR3 is CASSLSSGGPYEQYF. The DNA for the CDR3 is TGTGCCAGCAGCTTGTCGAGCGGGGGCCCCTACGAGCAGTACTTC.

For the CDR3, the DNA is TGTGCCAGCAGCTTAGCGGATAGCGGGACCTCCGGAAGCCAGTATTTT. Translating gives CASSLADSGTSGSQYF. This chain connects TRBV7-2 to TRBJ2-3, with 8 bases lining up with TRBD2. Trimming took 0 bases from V and 12 from J; bases not matched to a gene: 14. Germline V gene data show CDR1 as SGHTA and CDR2 as FQGNSA. The CDR3 covers 16 residues.

The chain uses TRBV2 and TRBJ2-3; TRBD2 matches 8 bases. The germline gives CDR1 SNHLY, CDR2 FYNNEI. The CDR3 consists of 15 residues. V was clipped by 4 bases and J by 4 bases; unmatched bases: 7. CDR3 DNA: TGTGCCAGCAGTGTACTAACGGGGGGGGCAGATACGCAGTATTTT. Translation: CASSVLTGGADTQYF.

V gene TRBV2 combines with J gene TRBJ2-4, with 10 bases matching TRBD2. The CDR3 runs 15 residues. The J segment lost 3 bases and the V segment lost 7 bases, leaving 6 bases of the junction unmatched. Germline CDR1 reads SNHLY; CDR2 reads FYNNEI. The CDR3 region is CASTLAGLNKNIQYF. The CDR3, as DNA: TGTGCCAGCACACTAGCGGGATTAAACAAAAACATTCAGTACTTC.

The chain couples TRBV5-4 to TRBJ2-2; 7 positions match TRBD2. CDR1 and CDR2 from the germline V gene are SGHNT and YYREEE (reference sequence). This CDR3 has 15 amino acids. Unmatched junction bases numbered 4, after V lost 4 bases and J lost 1 base. In nucleotides, the CDR3 is TGTGCCAGCAGCCCGGGACTACGGAACACCGGGGAGCTGTTTTTT. Protein: CASSPGLRNTGELFF.

The rearrangement joins TRBV9 to TRBJ2-3; D remains unclear. Germline CDR1 reads SGDLS; CDR2 reads YYNGEE. This CDR3 is built from 14 residues. V was cut by 3 bases and J by 5 bases, with 13 bases left in between. In DNA form, the CDR3 reads TGTGCCAGCAGCGCCACCAGTAATGTAGATACGCAGTATTTT. It codes for CASSATSNVDTQYF.

The V call is TRBV7-9, the J call TRBJ1-3; D possibly corresponds to TRBD1 (6 bases). Germline assignment: CDR1 SEHNR and CDR2 FQNEAQ (reference sequence). V was clipped by 6 bases and J by 4 bases, with 16 bases between them. The CDR3 totals 15 residues. The CDR3 DNA reads as TGTGCCAGCAGTTCAATCAGGGGTCCAGGAAACACCATATATTTT. This sequence encodes CASSSIRGPGNTIYF.

The rearrangement joins TRBV2 to TRBJ2-7; 11 bases match TRBD1. CDR1 and CDR2 from the germline V gene are SNHLY and FYNNEI. This CDR3 has 12 amino acids. V shed 7 bases and J 6 bases; nucleotides not matched to a gene: 2. CDR3 residues: CASKGQGGEQYF. CDR3 bases: TGTGCCAGCAAGGGACAGGGGGGCGAGCAGTACTTC.

This clone was seen only a few times. The CDR3 sequence: CASSYPTGDYTGELFF. The CDR3 DNA is TGTGCCAGCAGCTACCCGACAGGGGATTACACCGGGGAGCTGTTTTTT. V gene TRBV5-6 combines with J gene TRBJ2-2, with 8 bases lining up with TRBD1. Per the germline V gene, CDR1 is SGHDT and CDR2 is YYEEEE. V lost 3 bases, J lost 3 bases, and 7 bases stayed unmatched. This CDR3 region has 16 residues.

This clone was counted a single time. The CDR3 sequence: CASSLGLIETQYF. CDR3 bases: TGCGCCAGCAGCTTGGGACTAATAGAGACCCAGTACTTC. The chain employs TRBV5-1 and TRBJ2-5, with D tentatively TRBD2 (5 bases). Trimming took off 0 bases at V and 4 bases at J, with 7 bases between the two ends. Per the germline V gene, CDR1 is SGHRS and CDR2 is YFSETQ. The CDR3 covers 13 residues.

This clone appeared once. The chain recombines TRBV7-9 with TRBJ2-2; the match to TRBD2 covers 10 bases. Germline CDR1 SEHNR, CDR2 FQNEAQ (reference sequence). The CDR3 extends over 16 amino acids. V dropped 5 bases and J dropped 7; count of bases not matched to a gene: 10. CDR3 sequence: CASSISSGRRNGELFF. Here the CDR3 DNA reads TGTGCCAGCAGCATTTCTAGCGGGAGAAGGAACGGGGAGCTGTTTTTT.

This sequence joins TRBV19 and TRBJ2-1, with 7 bases that match TRBD1. The CDR3 is 15 amino acids. V shed 6 bases, J shed 3 bases, and the junction held 8 bases outside the gene matches. The germline V gene encodes CDR1 LNHDA and CDR2 SQIVND (reference sequence). In DNA, the CDR3 is TGTGCCAGTAGCAACAGGGGCCCTCGCTACAATGAGCAGTTCTTC. Its protein product is CASSNRGPRYNEQFF.

This chain uses TRBV2 with TRBJ1-5; weak D call: TRBD1 (5 bases). This CDR3 spans 14 amino acids. Trimming pared 1 base from V and 7 bases from J, leaving 11 bases between. Germline CDR1 and CDR2: SNHLY and FYNNEI. The CDR3 nucleotides read TGTGCCAGCAGTGAAGAAGGGGTGCGCCAGCCCCAGCATTTT. Protein: CASSEEGVRQPQHF.

The V and J genes are TRBV9 and TRBJ2-7; 7 bases agree with TRBD2. Per the germline V gene, CDR1 is SGDLS and CDR2 is YYNGEE. V dropped 4 bases and J dropped 4; count of bases not matched to a gene: 8. This CDR3 has 14 residues. The CDR3 coding sequence is TGTGCCAGCAGCCCGACTAGCAGAACTTACGAGCAGTACTTC. It yields the protein CASSPTSRTYEQYF.

This sequence joins TRBV18 and TRBJ2-7, with a weak D call TRBD1 (6 bases). The V end was cut by 3 bases, the J end by 1 base, with 10 bases between. Germline V gives CDR1 KGHSH, CDR2 LQKENI. The CDR3 is made up of 14 amino acids. The CDR3 here is CASSPDRNSYEQYF. CDR3 DNA sequence: TGTGCCAGCTCACCGGACAGAAATTCCTACGAGCAGTACTTC.

This sequence joins TRBV28 and TRBJ1-2, with 9 bases matching TRBD1. Germline V gene lookup returns CDR1 MDHEN and CDR2 SYDVKM. J lost 3 bases, V lost 6 bases, and 5 bases had no gene match. The CDR3 is 14 residues long. The DNA for the CDR3 is TGTGCCAGCAGCCGGGACAGGGTGGACTATGGCTACACCTTC. Translation gives CASSRDRVDYGYTF.